A single sample gave rise to the 28 T cell receptor beta chains below, sequenced in a study of technical replicates of blood from a handful of donors. Measured with immunoSEQ multiplex PCR; TCRdb has only the in-frame clones, and not every one. The table includes approximately 65,000 clones, approximately 86% detected once. The sequenced sample was PBMCs. These receptors were obtained from a human donor in good health. Some clones in this sample may be carry-over from other donors' samples.

The chain recombines TRBV4-2 with TRBJ1-2, with unresolved D. The V end was cut by 1 base, the J end by 5 bases, with 20 bases between. This CDR3 has 17 residues. The germline V gene encodes CDR1 LGHNA and CDR2 YNFKEQ. CDR3 bases: TGTGCCAGCAGCCAAGTGGAAGGCGAGGGATGGGTTTATGGCTACACCTTC. Translation gives CASSQVEGEGWVYGYTF.

The chain joins TRBV14 to TRBJ2-2; 9 bases map to TRBD1. V dropped 4 bases and J dropped 5; count of bases not matched to a gene: 5. The germline V gene encodes CDR1 SGHDN and CDR2 FVKESK. This CDR3 is 15 amino acids long. CDR3 protein: CASSRPGTGTGELFF. The CDR3 DNA sequence: TGTGCCAGCAGCCGTCCCGGGACAGGGACCGGGGAGCTGTTTTTT. Combining the CDR3 with reference TRBV14 and TRBJ2-2 gives the whole variable domain EAGVTQFPSHSVIEKGQTVTLRCDPISGHDNLYWYRRVMGKEIKFLLHFVKESKQDESGMPNNRFLAERTGGTYSTLKVQPAELEDSGVYFCASSRPGTGTGELFFGEGSRLTVL.

CDR3 protein: CASRYLSGSGELFF. CDR3 bases: TGCGCCAGCAGGTATCTCAGCGGGAGTGGGGAGCTGTTTTTT. The V call is TRBV5-1, the J call TRBJ2-2; 8 bases fit TRBD2. Germline V gene lookup returns CDR1 SGHRS and CDR2 YFSETQ. The CDR3 is 14 amino acids. V dropped 5 bases and J dropped 8; count of bases not matched to a gene: 8.

The chain joins TRBV27 to TRBJ1-1; TRBD1 matches at 8 bases. V lost 6 bases, J lost 4 bases, and 4 bases stayed unmatched. The CDR3 runs 13 residues. Germline CDR1 reads MNHEY; CDR2 reads SMNVEV (reference sequence). CDR3 region: CASRYTGGTEAFF. The CDR3 nucleotides read TGTGCCAGCAGGTATACAGGGGGCACTGAAGCTTTCTTT.

The chain's CDR3 is CASSLDLSGANVLTF. The CDR3 nucleotides are TGCGCCAGCAGCTTGGATCTCTCTGGGGCCAACGTCCTGACTTTC. The chain recombines TRBV5-1 with TRBJ2-6; D remains unclear. The CDR3 runs 15 residues. V was cut by 0 bases and J by 0 bases, with 4 bases left in between. Per germline, CDR1 SGHRS and CDR2 YFSETQ.

The chain links TRBV5-6 to TRBJ2-4, with 9 bases fitting TRBD2. The CDR3 totals 15 residues. With V trimmed by 4 bases and J by 0 bases, 2 bases remained unmatched. Germline assignment: CDR1 SGHDT and CDR2 YYEEEE. The CDR3 nucleotides are TGTGCCAGCAGCCGGCGGGAGGGAGCCAAAAACATTCAGTACTTC. Protein product: CASSRREGAKNIQYF.

The chain couples TRBV30 to TRBJ1-5; D is possibly TRBD1 (6 bases). This CDR3 region has 14 residues. Between the trimmed V and J ends, which lost 4 bases and 4 bases, there was a span of 14 bases. Germline CDR1 and CDR2: GTSNPN and SVGIG (reference sequence). The chain's CDR3 is CAWTQRGGNQPQHF. CDR3 bases: TGTGCCTGGACTCAAAGGGGGGGGAATCAGCCCCAGCATTTT.

J is TRBJ1-4 and V is TRBV2; 9 nucleotides line up with TRBD1. Trimming took 1 base from V and 9 from J; bases not matched to a gene: 6. Germline loops: CDR1 SNHLY, CDR2 FYNNEI. This CDR3 has 15 amino acids. The DNA of the CDR3 is TGTGCCAGCAGTGAAGGGGGACAGGGCCCGCAAAAACTGTTTTTT. As protein: CASSEGGQGPQKLFF.

The rearrangement uses TRBV5-1 and TRBJ1-3; tentatively, D is TRBD1 (5 bases). Germline values: CDR1 SGHRS, CDR2 YFSETQ. There are 15 residues in the CDR3. Trimming removed 0 bases at V and 0 bases at J, with 7 bases between. CDR3 sequence reads: CASSLVGGSGNTIYF. The CDR3 DNA follows: TGCGCCAGCAGCTTGGTCGGGGGCTCTGGAAACACCATATATTTT. The full variable domain, rest sourced from reference TRBV5-1 and TRBJ1-3, is KAGVTQTPRYLIKTRGQQVTLSCSPISGHRSVSWYQQTPGQGLQFLFEYFSETQRNKGNFPGRFSGRQFSNSRSEMNVSTLELGDSALYLCASSLVGGSGNTIYFGEGSWLTVV.

This chain joins TRBV5-4 and TRBJ1-4; TRBD1 matches 9 bases. V trimming: 2 bases; J trimming: 4 bases; junction bases outside the gene matches: 3. CDR1 SGHNT and CDR2 YYREEE come from the germline V gene (reference sequence). The CDR3 contains 15 residues. CDR3 sequence reads: CASSLGTGSNEKLFF. In DNA, the CDR3 is TGTGCCAGCAGCTTAGGGACAGGGAGTAATGAAAAACTGTTTTTT.

The chain carries TRBV29-1 and TRBJ2-7; 14 positions match TRBD2. This CDR3 region has 14 residues. V lost 6 bases, J lost 2 bases, and 3 bases stayed unmatched. CDR1 SQVTM and CDR2 ANQGSEA come from the germline V gene. CDR3 DNA: TGCAGCGTAAGACTAGCGGGGGGGCCCTACGAGCAGTACTTC. Its protein product is CSVRLAGGPYEQYF.

This clone has a single count. V gene TRBV7-2 combines with J gene TRBJ1-2; 7 nucleotides line up with TRBD1. Losses at the gene ends were 2 bases for V and 4 bases for J; bases not matched to a gene: 4. The germline V gene encodes CDR1 SGHTA and CDR2 FQGNSA. This CDR3 contains 14 residues. In nucleotides, the CDR3 is TGTGCCAGCAGCTTATCCCCAGGGGGCTATGGCTACACCTTC. Protein product: CASSLSPGGYGYTF.

The chain carries TRBV27 and TRBJ2-7; 12 bases are shared with TRBD2. This CDR3 is built from 17 residues. After removal of 5 bases from V and 3 bases from J, the junction contained 11 bases not matched to a gene. From germline, CDR1 is MNHEY and CDR2 SMNVEV (reference sequence). For the CDR3, the DNA is TGTGCCAGCAGTCTCCATTATACTAGCGGGAGGCTCTACGAGCAGTACTTC. This encodes CASSLHYTSGRLYEQYF.

The chain recombines TRBV6-1 with TRBJ2-1, with TRBD2 matching over 10 bases. Per germline, CDR1 MNHNS and CDR2 SASEGT. The CDR3 is 17 amino acids. J lost 1 base, V lost 4 bases, and 7 bases had no gene match. This CDR3 is CASSGLAGESSYNEQFF. The CDR3 DNA is TGTGCCAGCAGTGGTCTAGCGGGGGAGTCTTCCTACAATGAGCAGTTCTTC.

The V call is TRBV15, the J call TRBJ2-7; no definite D call. CDR1 and CDR2 (germline): LNHNV, YYDKDF (reference sequence). V lost 3 bases and J 1 base, leaving 10 bases between the germline ends. The CDR3 consists of 14 residues. The CDR3 spells CATSSPTGSYEQYF. CDR3 nucleotides: TGTGCCACCAGCAGTCCAACCGGGTCCTACGAGCAGTACTTC.

The chain combines TRBV19 with TRBJ2-7; 9 bases match TRBD2. Germline CDR1 is LNHDA and CDR2 is SQIVND (reference sequence). CDR3 length: 15 amino acids. V was clipped by 3 bases and J by 3 bases; unmatched bases: 6. CDR3 nucleotide sequence: TGTGCCAGTAGTATCGGGACTAGCCCCAGCTACGAGCAGTACTTC. Amino acid sequence: CASSIGTSPSYEQYF.

The J gene is TRBJ2-5, the V gene TRBV5-6, with 7 positions matching TRBD2. The CDR3 totals 16 residues. J was trimmed by 6 bases and V by 0 bases; bases with no gene match: 11. Germline V gives CDR1 SGHDT, CDR2 YYEEEE. The CDR3 DNA reads TGTGCCAGCAGCTTGGTTCTGGGCGGGGGAGGGCAGACCCAGTACTTC. Amino acids: CASSLVLGGGGQTQYF.

The genes are TRBV6-5 and TRBJ2-1, with TRBD2 identical over 7 bases. Germline loops: CDR1 MNHEY, CDR2 SVGAGI. Germline trimming cut 0 bases from V and 9 bases from J; bases unmatched to any gene: 5. The CDR3 has 14 amino acids. CDR3 sequence reads: CASSYSAGVGEQFF. CDR3 DNA sequence: TGTGCCAGCAGTTACTCGGCGGGAGTAGGTGAGCAGTTCTTC.

On this clone itself: One junction end disagrees with the germline gene, perhaps due to a read error. The rearrangement links TRBV7-9 to TRBJ2-3; tentative D call: TRBD1 (5 bases). Germline-derived CDR1 and CDR2 are SEHNR and FQNEAQ (reference sequence). CDR3 length equals 13 residues. CDR3 region: CASSPQSVGHADF. The CDR3 nucleotides read TGTGCCAGCAGCCCTCAGTCCGTGGGGCACGCGGATTTT.

V and J are TRBV15 and TRBJ1-5; TRBD1 matches 7 bases. The CDR3 is 16 amino acids. V lost 0 bases to trimming and J lost 4 bases; unmatched junction nucleotides: 6. CDR1 LNHNV and CDR2 YYDKDF come from the germline V gene (reference sequence). CDR3 sequence (DNA): TGTGCCACCAGCAGAGATTCTGCAGGGGGGAATCAGCCCCAGCATTTT. Translated, it gives CATSRDSAGGNQPQHF.

The chain couples TRBV18 to TRBJ2-5; D ambiguous. The V end lost 3 bases, the J end lost 1 base, and 6 bases lay between the germline ends. This CDR3 contains 13 residues. The germline gives CDR1 KGHSH, CDR2 LQKENI. CDR3 sequence reads: CASSPGIQETQYF. The CDR3 DNA reads TGTGCCAGCTCACCTGGCATCCAAGAGACCCAGTACTTC.

V usage is TRBV15 and J usage is TRBJ2-1; 9 bases line up with TRBD1. V lost 0 bases to trimming and J lost 7 bases; unmatched junction nucleotides: 7. The CDR3 sequence is 16 residues long. CDR1 and CDR2 from the germline V gene are LNHNV and YYDKDF (reference sequence). DNA for the CDR3: TGTGCCACCAGCAGAGACGGACAGGGGAAGAGGAATGAGCAGTTCTTC. Protein: CATSRDGQGKRNEQFF. Using reference TRBV15 and TRBJ2-1 for the parts outside the CDR3, the full variable domain is DAMVIQNPRYQVTQFGKPVTLSCSQTLNHNVMYWYQQKSSQAPKLLFHYYDKDFNNEADTPDNFQSRRPNTSFCFLDIRSPGLGDTAMYLCATSRDGQGKRNEQFFGPGTRLTVL.

This clone occurred once. The rearrangement joins TRBV30 to TRBJ1-1; TRBD1 matches at 8 bases. Germline values: CDR1 GTSNPN, CDR2 SVGIG (reference sequence). This CDR3 contains 14 residues. V gave up 3 bases and J gave up 0 bases; unmatched junction bases: 3. The CDR3 DNA sequence: TGTGCCTGGAGACCGGGACAGGTGAACACTGAAGCTTTCTTT. This codes for CAWRPGQVNTEAFF.

The chain is built from TRBV7-3 and TRBJ2-2, with D perhaps matching TRBD1 (8 bases). Germline V CDR1 and CDR2: SGHTA, FQGTGA. Trimming left V 4 bases short and J 7 bases short, with 19 bases between. CDR3 length: 16 amino acids. As DNA, the CDR3 is TGTGCCAGCAGCTCCGGGACTCACAGGGGGGGCGGGGAGCTGTTTTTT. This encodes CASSSGTHRGGGELFF.

Concerning this clone: Germline and junction disagree at one end, which may indicate a read error. In the same sample, other DNA sequences code for this CDR3. The chain carries TRBV4-3 and TRBJ2-2, with TRBD1 identical over 8 bases. The CDR3 contains 16 residues. Germline lookup yields CDR1 LGHNA and CDR2 YSLEER. CDR3 residues: CASSREGTGVGGELFF. The DNA of the CDR3 is TGCGCCAGTAGCCGAGAAGGGACAGGAGTCGGCGGGGAGCTGTTTTTT.

The chain joins TRBV6-5 to TRBJ2-3; D remains ambiguous. The CDR3 loop spans 13 amino acids. Trimming left V 0 bases short and J 7 bases short, with 8 bases between. Germline V gene data show CDR1 as MNHEY and CDR2 as SVGAGI. The CDR3 region has the DNA TGTGCCAGCAGTTACTCTGTCGTCTATACGCAGTATTTT. Translation gives CASSYSVVYTQYF.

The chain is built from TRBV5-1 and TRBJ1-6; tentatively, D is TRBD1 (5 bases). CDR1 and CDR2 from the germline V gene are SGHRS and YFSETQ. Trimming pared 3 bases from V and 15 bases from J, leaving 13 bases between. The CDR3 extends over 12 amino acids. The CDR3 is CASSSFREGLHF. CDR3 coding DNA: TGCGCCAGCAGCTCCTTCAGGGAGGGCCTCCACTTT.

V is TRBV6-5 and J is TRBJ2-6; 9 nucleotides match TRBD2. Per germline, CDR1 MNHEY and CDR2 SVGAGI. The ends lost 5 bases at V and 4 bases at J; junction bases unmatched: 3. The CDR3 has 15 amino acids. In DNA, the CDR3 is TGTGCCAGCAGTCCCGGGACTAGCGGGGCCAACGTCCTGACTTTC. This sequence encodes CASSPGTSGANVLTF.